These 15 T cell receptor beta chains came from one sample sequenced in a study of T cells in Graves' hyperthyroidism and ophthalmopathy. RNA transcripts provided the source from which TCR beta CDR3 regions were amplified. With the HTBI primer set, the TCR CDR3 went through a first round of RT-PCR. TCRdb used MiXCR to reprocess the multiplex PCR reads, holding one entry per CDR3 protein. The data hold 600,000 or so distinct CDR3 sequences, with around 15% observed a single time. The sample taken for sequencing was blood. These receptors were collected from a woman in her twenties or thirties with Graves' hyperthyroidism.

In this sample, this clonotype turned up many times. V gene TRBV7-2 combines with J gene TRBJ2-7; D not resolved. Trimming cost V 2 bases and J 7 bases, with 9 bases left between them. This CDR3 is built from 12 residues. CDR1 SGHTA and CDR2 FQGNSA come from the germline V gene. CDR3 nucleotides: TGTGCCAGCAGCTTAAACCTAGAAGAGCAGTACTTC. Its protein is CASSLNLEEQYF.

This clonotype came up a few times. The genes are TRBV4-3 and TRBJ2-1; D remains unclear. The V end was cut by 0 bases, the J end by 0 bases, with 6 bases between. The germline V gene encodes CDR1 LGHNA and CDR2 YSLEER. This CDR3 region has 15 residues. CDR3 DNA sequence: TGCGCCAGCAGCCAAGAACCGAACTCCTACAATGAGCAGTTCTTC. Translated: CASSQEPNSYNEQFF.

This clonotype was counted only a few times. The chain has TRBV4-3 and TRBJ2-2; D not certain. The length of the CDR3 is 14 residues. V gave up 1 base and J gave up 3 bases, with 6 bases separating them. The V gene's germline CDR1 is LGHNA and CDR2 YSLEER. CDR3 coding DNA: TGCGCCAGCAGCCAAGTCATCTACACCGGGGAGCTGTTTTTT. Its protein is CASSQVIYTGELFF.

This clonotype was seen more than once but under ten times. CDR3 amino acids: CASSSVLNYGYTF. Written as DNA, the CDR3 is TGTGCCAGCAGCTCCGTCCTTAACTATGGCTACACCTTC. The rearrangement joins TRBV7-9 to TRBJ1-2; the D is unclear. This CDR3 comprises 13 residues. The germline V gene encodes CDR1 SEHNR and CDR2 FQNEAQ (reference sequence). Trimming removed 4 bases from V and 1 base from J, with 7 bases in between.

This clonotype was observed many times. V usage is TRBV6-1 and J usage is TRBJ2-2; the D gene is possibly TRBD1 (6 bases). Trimming left V 2 bases short and J 8 bases short, with 18 bases between. Germline CDR1 reads MNHNS; CDR2 reads SASEGT. This CDR3 comprises 16 residues. The CDR3 region has the DNA TGTGCCAGCAGTGAAAGAGGGACACCGCCCCCGGGGGAGCTGTTTTTT. It encodes CASSERGTPPPGELFF.

This chain joins TRBV3-1 and TRBJ2-1, with 11 nucleotides matching TRBD2. V lost 8 bases, J lost 3 bases, and 9 bases stayed unmatched. The CDR3 length is 16 residues. The germline CDR1 and CDR2 sequences are LGHDT and YNNKEL (reference sequence). The CDR3 loop reads CASRAGLAEIYNEQFF. The CDR3 DNA reads TGTGCCAGCCGGGCGGGACTAGCGGAGATCTACAATGAGCAGTTCTTC.

This clonotype came up a few times. Written as DNA, the CDR3 is TGCGCCAGCAGCCTCAGGGGACAGGGGACATTTGACGAGCAGTACTTC. It is translated as CASSLRGQGTFDEQYF. The rearrangement uses TRBV4-1 and TRBJ2-7; TRBD1 matches at 10 bases. V trimming: 4 bases; J trimming: 5 bases; junction bases outside the gene matches: 11. This CDR3 has 16 amino acids. In germline, CDR1 is MGHRA, CDR2 YSYEKL.

There are a few counts of this clonotype. This chain links TRBV20-1 with TRBJ2-7; 7 bases match TRBD1. Trimming removed 0 bases from V and 3 bases from J; junction bases left unmatched: 5. CDR1 is DFQATT, CDR2 SNEGSKA, per germline (reference sequence). The CDR3 spans 14 residues. CDR3 in amino acids: CSARDGTENYEQYF. For the CDR3, the DNA is TGCAGTGCTAGAGATGGGACAGAAAACTACGAGCAGTACTTC.

This clonotype came up many times. V usage is TRBV11-3 and J usage is TRBJ2-1; possible D gene TRBD1, 6 bases. Trimming took 3 bases from V and 2 from J, leaving 11 bases between them. This CDR3 contains 15 residues. The germline V gene encodes CDR1 SGHNT and CDR2 YENEEA. CDR3 sequence reads: CASSFRDTPYNEQFF. DNA for the CDR3: TGTGCCAGCAGCTTCCGGGACACCCCCTACAATGAGCAGTTCTTC.

The chain joins TRBV9 to TRBJ2-1, with no clear D. Germline V lookup: CDR1 SGDLS, CDR2 YYNGEE. V dropped 3 bases and J dropped 6 bases, with 10 bases sitting between them. The CDR3 has 13 amino acids. CDR3 in amino acids: CASSDAPGNEQFF. The CDR3 DNA sequence: TGTGCCAGCAGCGACGCCCCGGGCAATGAGCAGTTCTTC.

As for this clonotype: This may arise from a read error, as a much more abundant clone is one base away. The chain combines TRBV12-3 or TRBV12-4 with TRBJ1-4; D not resolved. This CDR3 spans 13 amino acids. CDR3 in DNA: TGTGCCAGCAGTCGGGAGGTCGGTGAAAAACTGCTTTTT. Its translation is CASSREVGEKLLF.

This clonotype was observed at least ten times. J is TRBJ2-7 and V is TRBV28; D is possibly TRBD1 or TRBD2 (5 bases each). The CDR3 covers 13 residues. Trimming removed 7 bases at V and 2 bases at J, with 12 bases between. CDR1 is MDHEN and CDR2 is SYDVKM in the germline V gene. The CDR3 reads CASMRGDAYEQYF. The CDR3 nucleotides read TGTGCCAGCATGAGGGGAGATGCCTACGAGCAGTACTTC.

CDR3 coding DNA: TGTGCCAGCAGTTTAACAGGACAGGGGGCGCGGGAGCAGTACTTC. Residues: CASSLTGQGAREQYF. The rearrangement joins TRBV12-3 or TRBV12-4 to TRBJ2-7, with 11 bases aligning to TRBD1. V shed 2 bases, J shed 7 bases, and the junction held 7 bases outside the gene matches. The CDR3 extends over 15 amino acids.

The sample holds a few counts of this clonotype. This rearrangement joins TRBV7-2 to TRBJ2-2, with D possibly TRBD1 on 6 matching bases. This CDR3 comprises 18 residues. Trimming removed 2 bases from V and 5 bases from J, with 21 bases in between. Germline V lookup: CDR1 SGHTA, CDR2 FQGNSA. The CDR3 reads CASSLPPGAIVGTGELFF. The CDR3 bases are TGTGCCAGCAGCTTACCCCCAGGGGCGATAGTTGGGACCGGGGAGCTGTTTTTT.

The rearrangement uses TRBV12-3 or TRBV12-4 and TRBJ2-4; no reliable D call. The CDR3 is made up of 14 amino acids. Trimming took off 2 bases at V and 5 bases at J, with 10 bases between the two ends. Written as DNA, the CDR3 is TGTGCCAGCAGTTTATGGGGATGGGAAAACATTCAGTACTTC. Translation: CASSLWGWENIQYF.